This paragraph covers one T cell receptor (beta chain) sequence. The data originate from a study of blood T cell repertoires in COVID-19. Looking at the study overall: From T cells, B-cell-depleted T cells, or PBMCs came the material, which was cDNA or gDNA.

Sequencing used immunoSEQ multiplex PCR; TCRdb keeps in-frame clones, though not all of them. The table has roughly 43,000 clones, more than 70% seen once. Per the germline V gene, CDR1 is LNHDA and CDR2 is SQIVND (reference sequence). V was clipped by 7 bases and J by 5 bases; unmatched bases: 5. The CDR3 is made up of 15 amino acids. Sequencing input: peripheral blood. The sequence derives from a woman aged 70 to 79 with acute or convalescent COVID-19. The chain combines TRBV19 with TRBJ1-6; 10 bases map to TRBD1. The CDR3 protein is CASKRGQGDNSPLHF. As DNA, the CDR3 is TGTGCCAGTAAACGAGGACAGGGGGATAATTCACCCCTCCACTTT.